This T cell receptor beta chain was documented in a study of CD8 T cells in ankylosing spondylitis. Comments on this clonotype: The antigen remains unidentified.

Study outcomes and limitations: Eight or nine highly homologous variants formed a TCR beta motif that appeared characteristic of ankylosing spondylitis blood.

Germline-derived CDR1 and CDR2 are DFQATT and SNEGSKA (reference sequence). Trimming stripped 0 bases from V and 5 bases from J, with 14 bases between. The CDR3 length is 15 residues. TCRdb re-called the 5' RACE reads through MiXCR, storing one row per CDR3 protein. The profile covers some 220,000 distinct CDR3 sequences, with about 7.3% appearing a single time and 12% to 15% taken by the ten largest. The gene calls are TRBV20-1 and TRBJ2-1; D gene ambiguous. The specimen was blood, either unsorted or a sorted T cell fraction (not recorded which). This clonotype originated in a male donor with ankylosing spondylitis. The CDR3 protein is CSARDTRSMDNEQFF. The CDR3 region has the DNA TGCAGTGCTAGAGATACCAGGTCTATGGACAATGAGCAGTTCTTC.